These T cell receptor beta chains were read from a single sample in a study of cytomegalovirus exposure and HLA in healthy donors. Some clones are missing from TCRdb's copy, which holds only in-frame ones; the method was immunoSEQ multiplex PCR. This listing includes approximately 58,000 clones. Sequenced input: PBMCs. These receptors were obtained from a woman aged 18-29 years in good health and CMV-seronegative. The CDR3 runs from the conserved cysteine through the conserved F or W. A D gene is named only where the DNA matches it firmly. Clone size, where shown, is once, few, many, or a class for clones that have expanded.

d_gene	v_gene	abundance	j_gene	CDR3aa	CDR3nt
NA	TRBV5-1	NA	TRBJ1-2	CASSLAGDSRGYTF	TGCGCCAGCAGCTTGGCCGGGGACTCCCGGGGCTACACCTTC
TRBD1	TRBV2	NA	TRBJ1-5	CASSEMTGGGGNQPQHF	TGTGCCAGCAGTGAAATGACAGGGGGAGGAGGCAATCAGCCCCAGCATTTT
TRBD2	TRBV29-1	NA	TRBJ2-1	CSAATSGSFDEQFF	TGCAGCGCTGCGACTAGCGGGAGTTTTGATGAGCAGTTCTTC
NA	TRBV6-1	NA	TRBJ1-1	CASSETVRGAFF	TGTGCCAGCAGTGAAACCGTTCGGGGAGCTTTCTTT
TRBD1	TRBV5-1	NA	TRBJ1-1	CASSFVGGTGGPNTEAFF	TGCGCCAGCAGCTTTGTAGGGGGGACAGGGGGGCCGAACACTGAAGCTTTCTTT
NA	TRBV30	NA	TRBJ1-2	CAWGRAKHANYGYTF	TGTGCCTGGGGTAGAGCCAAGCACGCTAACTATGGCTACACCTTC
NA	TRBV13	NA	TRBJ2-7	CASSLHSSYEQYF	TGTGCCAGCAGCTTACACAGTTCCTACGAGCAGTACTTC
NA	TRBV6-1	NA	TRBJ2-7	CASSAAGEREQYF	TGTGCCAGCAGTGCGGCAGGCGAACGCGAGCAGTACTTC
TRBD2	TRBV7-3	NA	TRBJ2-3	CASSSGLAGTDTQYF	TGTGCCAGCAGCTCCGGACTAGCAGGCACAGATACGCAGTATTTT
NA	TRBV6-5	NA	TRBJ1-1	CASSVREPRTEAFF	TGTGCCAGCAGCGTCCGTGAGCCGAGGACTGAAGCTTTCTTT
TRBD2	TRBV15	NA	TRBJ2-1	CATSSGLVSNEQFF	TGTGCCACCAGCAGCGGACTAGTCTCGAATGAGCAGTTCTTC
NA	TRBV29-1	NA	TRBJ2-1	CSVERHSSDNEQFF	TGCAGCGTTGAGAGACACTCCTCCGACAATGAGCAGTTCTTC
NA	TRBV9	medium-sized	TRBJ2-2	CASSSRRGELFF	TGTGCCAGCAGCTCCCGTCGTGGGGAGCTGTTTTTT
TRBD1	TRBV29-1	NA	TRBJ2-6	CSVTGGSGANVLTF	TGCAGCGTGACAGGGGGCTCTGGGGCCAACGTCCTGACTTTC
TRBD2	TRBV30	NA	TRBJ2-7	CAWGGGLSTYEQYF	TGTGCCTGGGGCGGGGGACTCAGTACCTACGAGCAGTACTTC
NA	TRBV6-1	NA	TRBJ2-7	CASSGPGGVYEQYF	TGTGCCAGCAGTGGACCCGGGGGAGTCTACGAGCAGTACTTC
TRBD2	TRBV15	NA	TRBJ2-3	CATSRVGASGSSTDTQYF	TGTGCCACCAGCAGAGTTGGGGCTAGCGGGAGTAGCACAGATACGCAGTATTTT
NA	TRBV10-3	NA	TRBJ2-3	CAISPQSGFTDTQYF	TGTGCCATCAGTCCACAAAGCGGATTCACAGATACGCAGTATTTT
NA	TRBV30	NA	TRBJ2-7	CALASTEQYF	TGTGCCCTAGCCAGTACCGAGCAGTACTTC
TRBD1	TRBV6-1	NA	TRBJ1-4	CASSEAGGRGDEKLFF	TGTGCCAGCAGTGAAGCGGGAGGCAGGGGGGATGAAAAACTGTTTTTT
TRBD1	TRBV5-1	NA	TRBJ2-7	CASSLGGQIYEQYF	TGCGCCAGCAGCTTGGGGGGACAGATCTACGAGCAGTACTTC
NA	TRBV6-6	NA	TRBJ2-2	CASTGQGGTGELFF	TGTGCCAGCACTGGTCAGGGTGGCACCGGGGAGCTGTTTTTT
NA	TRBV20-1	NA	TRBJ1-2	CSAFYSGGYTF	TGCAGTGCTTTTTACAGTGGTGGCTACACCTTC
NA	TRBV9	NA	TRBJ2-1	CASSVAGRLTIDEQFF	TGTGCCAGCAGCGTAGCAGGGAGGCTGACAATAGATGAGCAGTTCTTC
NA	TRBV4-1	NA	TRBJ2-7	CASSLAGVTYEQYF	TGCGCCAGCAGCCTGGCAGGGGTTACCTACGAGCAGTACTTC
NA	TRBV25-1	NA	TRBJ1-5	CASSGTPEGPQHF	TGTGCCAGCTCCGGGACACCCGAAGGGCCCCAGCATTTT
TRBD1	TRBV11-2	NA	TRBJ1-2	CASSSIRQGADYGYTF	TGTGCCAGCAGCTCTATTAGACAGGGGGCGGACTATGGCTACACCTTC
NA	TRBV25-1	NA	TRBJ2-3	CASSVQGGQATQYF	TGTGCCAGCAGTGTTCAGGGTGGTCAGGCTACGCAGTATTTT
NA	TRBV2	NA	TRBJ1-1	CASSEASFGHPMNTEAFF	TGTGCCAGCAGTGAAGCAAGCTTCGGACACCCCATGAACACTGAAGCTTTCTTT
NA	TRBV5-4	NA	TRBJ2-5	CASSLEGIQETQYF	TGTGCCAGCAGCTTGGAGGGGATCCAAGAGACCCAGTACTTC
NA	TRBV19	NA	TRBJ1-1	CASTEDSMNTEAFF	TGTGCCAGTACTGAGGACAGCATGAACACTGAAGCTTTCTTT